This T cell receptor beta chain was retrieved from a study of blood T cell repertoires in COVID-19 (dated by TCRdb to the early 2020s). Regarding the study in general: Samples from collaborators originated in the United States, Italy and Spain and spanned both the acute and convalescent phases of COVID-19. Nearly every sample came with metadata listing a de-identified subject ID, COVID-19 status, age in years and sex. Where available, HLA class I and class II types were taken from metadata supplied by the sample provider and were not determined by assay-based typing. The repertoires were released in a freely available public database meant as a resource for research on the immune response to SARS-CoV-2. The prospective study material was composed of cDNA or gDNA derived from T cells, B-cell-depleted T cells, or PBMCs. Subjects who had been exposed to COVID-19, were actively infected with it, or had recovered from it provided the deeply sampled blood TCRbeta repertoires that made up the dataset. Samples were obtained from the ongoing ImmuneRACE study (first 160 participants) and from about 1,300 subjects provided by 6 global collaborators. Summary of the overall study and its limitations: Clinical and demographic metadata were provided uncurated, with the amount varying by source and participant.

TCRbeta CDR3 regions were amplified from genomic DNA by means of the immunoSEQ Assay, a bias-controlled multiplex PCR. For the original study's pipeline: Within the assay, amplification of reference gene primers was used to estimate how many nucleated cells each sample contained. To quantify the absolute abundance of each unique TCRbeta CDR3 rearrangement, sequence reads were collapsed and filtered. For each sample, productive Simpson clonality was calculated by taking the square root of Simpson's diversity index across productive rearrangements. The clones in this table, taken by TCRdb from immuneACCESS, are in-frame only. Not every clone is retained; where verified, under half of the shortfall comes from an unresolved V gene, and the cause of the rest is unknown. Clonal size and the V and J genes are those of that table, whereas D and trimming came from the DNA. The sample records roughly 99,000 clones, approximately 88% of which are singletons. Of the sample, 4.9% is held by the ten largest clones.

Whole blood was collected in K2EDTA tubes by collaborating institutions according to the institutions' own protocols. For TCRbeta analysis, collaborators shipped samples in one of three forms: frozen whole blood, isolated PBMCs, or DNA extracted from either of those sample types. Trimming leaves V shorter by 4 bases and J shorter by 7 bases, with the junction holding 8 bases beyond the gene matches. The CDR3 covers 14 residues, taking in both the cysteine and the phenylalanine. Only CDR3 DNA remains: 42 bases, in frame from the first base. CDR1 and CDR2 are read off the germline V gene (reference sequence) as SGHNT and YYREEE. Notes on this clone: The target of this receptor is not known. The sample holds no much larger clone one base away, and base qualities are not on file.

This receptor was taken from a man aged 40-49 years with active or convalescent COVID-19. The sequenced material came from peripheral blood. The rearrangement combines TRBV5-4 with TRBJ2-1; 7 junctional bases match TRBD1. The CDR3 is CASSPGTAGNEQFF. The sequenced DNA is TGTGCCAGCAGCCCCGGGACAGCAGGGAATGAGCAGTTCTTC.